This is a list of T cell receptor beta chains from one sample in a study of T cells after yellow fever vaccination. One entry per CDR3 protein, called by TCRdb with MiXCR from the 5' RACE reads. The sample has hundreds of thousands of distinct CDR3 sequences; roughly a sixth are singletons. Sequencing was performed on PBMCs, taken before the yellow fever booster vaccination. These receptors came from a man between 18 and 29 years old who received the YFV17D yellow fever vaccine. Both conserved end residues are part of each CDR3. Each record gives: CDR3 protein, CDR3 DNA, D gene, clone size, J gene, V gene. The D gene is left open where the match is weak. Clone sizes are given selectively: once, few, many, or a class where the clone is expanded.

CDR3aa: CASSYTGHRVTEQYF; CDR3nt: TGTGCCAGCAGTTACACCGGACATCGGGTGACCGAGCAGTACTTC; d_gene: NA; abundance: few; j_gene: TRBJ2-7; v_gene: TRBV6-2/TRBV6-3
CDR3aa: CASSLATGVTDTQYF; CDR3nt: TGTGCCAGCAGCTTAGCGACGGGGGTTACAGATACGCAGTATTTT; d_gene: NA; abundance: NA; j_gene: TRBJ2-3; v_gene: TRBV7-2
CDR3aa: CASSLGQGAKEEQFF; CDR3nt: TGCGCCAGCAGCTTAGGGCAGGGGGCGAAGGAAGAGCAGTTCTTC; d_gene: TRBD1; abundance: NA; j_gene: TRBJ2-1; v_gene: TRBV5-1
CDR3aa: CASSQDPSGGARGNEQFF; CDR3nt: TGTGCCAGCAGCCAAGATCCTAGCGGGGGGGCCAGGGGCAATGAGCAGTTCTTC; d_gene: TRBD2; abundance: few; j_gene: TRBJ2-1; v_gene: TRBV4-2
CDR3aa: CAISESKTGASYEQYF; CDR3nt: TGTGCCATCAGTGAGTCTAAGACAGGGGCTTCTTACGAGCAGTACTTC; d_gene: TRBD1; abundance: NA; j_gene: TRBJ2-7; v_gene: TRBV10-3
CDR3aa: CASSQGGTGFYEQYF; CDR3nt: TGCGCCAGCAGCCAAGGCGGGACAGGGTTCTACGAGCAGTACTTC; d_gene: TRBD1; abundance: few; j_gene: TRBJ2-7; v_gene: TRBV4-3
CDR3aa: CASSLTGIDETQYF; CDR3nt: TGTGCCAGTTCGTTGACCGGAATTGACGAGACCCAGTACTTC; d_gene: NA; abundance: few; j_gene: TRBJ2-5; v_gene: TRBV18
CDR3aa: CASSLPLAEIQETQYF; CDR3nt: TGCGCCAGCAGCTTGCCTCTCGCAGAAATCCAAGAGACCCAGTACTTC; d_gene: NA; abundance: few; j_gene: TRBJ2-5; v_gene: TRBV5-1
CDR3aa: CASSPKTGNSPLHF; CDR3nt: TGTGCCAGCAGCCCTAAGACGGGGAATTCACCCCTCCACTTT; d_gene: NA; abundance: NA; j_gene: TRBJ1-6; v_gene: TRBV7-2
CDR3aa: CASSVGGLFGETQYF; CDR3nt: TGTGCCAGCAGCGTAGGTGGCCTATTCGGGGAGACCCAGTACTTC; d_gene: NA; abundance: NA; j_gene: TRBJ2-5; v_gene: TRBV9
CDR3aa: CASSLGQGLTDTQYF; CDR3nt: TGTGCCAGCAGCTTAGGGCAGGGGTTAACAGATACGCAGTATTTT; d_gene: NA; abundance: NA; j_gene: TRBJ2-3; v_gene: TRBV7-6
CDR3aa: CASLDGVTGELFF; CDR3nt: TGTGCCAGCCTCGACGGGGTCACAGGGGAGCTGTTTTTT; d_gene: NA; abundance: NA; j_gene: TRBJ2-2; v_gene: TRBV6-1
CDR3aa: CASSLEAGTEAFF; CDR3nt: TGTGCCAGCAGTTTAGAGGCCGGCACTGAAGCTTTCTTT; d_gene: NA; abundance: NA; j_gene: TRBJ1-1; v_gene: TRBV12-3/TRBV12-4
CDR3aa: CASSWDPVSQPQHF; CDR3nt: TGTGCCAGCAGTTGGGATCCGGTGAGTCAGCCCCAGCATTTT; d_gene: NA; abundance: few; j_gene: TRBJ1-5; v_gene: TRBV6-1
CDR3aa: CASSLLNNQPQHF; CDR3nt: TGTGCCAGCAGCTTACTCAACAACCAGCCCCAGCATTTT; d_gene: NA; abundance: few; j_gene: TRBJ1-5; v_gene: TRBV7-2
CDR3aa: CASSQALNEQFF; CDR3nt: TGCGCCAGCAGCCAAGCCCTTAATGAGCAGTTCTTC; d_gene: NA; abundance: NA; j_gene: TRBJ2-1; v_gene: TRBV4-1
CDR3aa: CAISRDSGAYNEQFF; CDR3nt: TGTGCCATCAGTAGGGATAGCGGGGCTTACAATGAGCAGTTCTTC; d_gene: TRBD2; abundance: many; j_gene: TRBJ2-1; v_gene: TRBV10-3
CDR3aa: CASSRRGSYNEQFF; CDR3nt: TGTGCCAGCAGCCGTCGAGGTTCCTACAATGAGCAGTTCTTC; d_gene: NA; abundance: few; j_gene: TRBJ2-1; v_gene: TRBV5-6
CDR3aa: CASSGSGGRNVTQYF; CDR3nt: TGTGCCAGCTCAGGTAGCGGGGGGCGTAATGTTACGCAGTATTTT; d_gene: TRBD2; abundance: NA; j_gene: TRBJ2-3; v_gene: TRBV12-3/TRBV12-4
CDR3aa: CASGPDQGDESGYGYTF; CDR3nt: TGTGCCAGCGGTCCGGATCAGGGGGACGAGAGTGGCTATGGCTACACCTTC; d_gene: TRBD1; abundance: few; j_gene: TRBJ1-2; v_gene: TRBV6-5
CDR3aa: CASSSYGQGTNQPQHF; CDR3nt: TGTGCCAGCAGTTCCTATGGACAGGGGACGAATCAGCCCCAGCATTTT; d_gene: TRBD1; abundance: NA; j_gene: TRBJ1-5; v_gene: TRBV28
CDR3aa: CASSHGGSATETQYF; CDR3nt: TGTGCCAGCAGCCACGGGGGATCGGCAACGGAGACCCAGTACTTC; d_gene: NA; abundance: NA; j_gene: TRBJ2-5; v_gene: TRBV7-7
CDR3aa: CSARDSRLAVNEQFF; CDR3nt: TGCAGTGCTAGAGATTCAAGACTAGCAGTGAATGAGCAGTTCTTC; d_gene: TRBD2; abundance: NA; j_gene: TRBJ2-1; v_gene: TRBV20-1
CDR3aa: CASSPPPGTASSYNEQFF; CDR3nt: TGTGCCAGCAGCCCGCCCCCCGGGACAGCCTCCTCCTACAATGAGCAGTTCTTC; d_gene: TRBD1; abundance: few; j_gene: TRBJ2-1; v_gene: TRBV11-2